This T cell receptor beta chain derives from a study of cytomegalovirus exposure and HLA in healthy donors. The germline V gene has CDR1 GTSNPN and CDR2 SVGIG (reference sequence). Deletions cut 0 bases from V and 2 bases from J, with 11 bases between. The CDR3 is 15 amino acids. 13 Jbeta primers and 60 Vbeta primers were used for the PCR. The protocol was immunoSEQ multiplex PCR, while the TCRdb copy is restricted to in-frame clones and leaves out a portion. The repertoire holds fewer than 250,000 clones, with roughly 79% as singletons. Study-level findings and limits: The majority of CMV-associated TCR beta chains were reported as apparently HLA-restricted in a later analysis. Three of the chains that were CMV-associated were confirmed in vitro to be specific for CMV antigens. HLA-A and HLA-B allele assignments for most subjects were reportedly predicted accurately using TCR beta sequences.

As regards this clone: What it binds is not known.

The V call is TRBV30, the J call TRBJ1-5, with D perhaps matching TRBD1 (6 bases). The sequenced sample consisted of PBMCs. This sequence was found in a male donor in good health and CMV-seronegative. CDR3 region: CAWSVQQGGNQPQHF. CDR3 in DNA: TGTGCCTGGAGTGTACAACAGGGTGGCAATCAGCCCCAGCATTTT.